A selection of T cell receptor beta chains follows, all from one sample in a study of blood T cell repertoires in COVID-19. Sequencing was performed with immunoSEQ multiplex PCR; in TCRdb, only in-frame clones are kept and a portion is missing. In the table there are about 95,000 clones, around 90% of which are singletons. Source material: peripheral blood. Source of these receptors: a man aged 55 to 70 with COVID-19, enrolled during active disease. Both conserved end residues are part of each CDR3.

j_call: TRBJ2-3; v_call: TRBV29-1; cdr3_aa: CSVEDLNNWGRAAATQYF
j_call: TRBJ2-7; v_call: TRBV5-1; cdr3_aa: CASSPGQVYEQYF
j_call: TRBJ2-1; v_call: TRBV5-4; cdr3_aa: CASSSPSGSSYNEQFF
j_call: TRBJ2-5; v_call: TRBV7-6; cdr3_aa: CASSLFGQGLQETQYF
j_call: TRBJ1-2; v_call: TRBV13; cdr3_aa: CASSLERRYGYTF
j_call: TRBJ2-5; v_call: TRBV24-1; cdr3_aa: CATSPGAGEETQYF
j_call: TRBJ2-7; v_call: TRBV2; cdr3_aa: CASSGDSYEQYF
j_call: TRBJ1-4; v_call: TRBV7-2; cdr3_aa: CASSLYMGVNEKLFF
j_call: TRBJ2-7; v_call: TRBV9; cdr3_aa: CASSPSEPYEQYF
j_call: TRBJ1-5; v_call: TRBV5-6; cdr3_aa: CASSLKNRRNQPQHF
j_call: TRBJ1-2; v_call: TRBV5-1; cdr3_aa: CASSQDRGISGYTF
j_call: TRBJ2-7; v_call: TRBV13; cdr3_aa: CASSLGRGSSYEQYF
j_call: TRBJ1-5; v_call: TRBV19; cdr3_aa: CASSPDNSNQPQHF
j_call: TRBJ1-5; v_call: TRBV27; cdr3_aa: CASREGRTNQPQHF
j_call: TRBJ1-4; v_call: TRBV5-1; cdr3_aa: CASSLAPGGATNEKLFF
j_call: TRBJ2-1; v_call: TRBV4-2; cdr3_aa: CASSQMPGVAGNYNEQFF
j_call: TRBJ2-1; v_call: TRBV11-3; cdr3_aa: CASSLERGWNEQFF
j_call: TRBJ2-4; v_call: TRBV6-1; cdr3_aa: CASSEPPWRENIQYF
j_call: TRBJ2-1; v_call: TRBV27; cdr3_aa: CASSFGRERGEQFF
j_call: TRBJ2-7; v_call: TRBV7-7; cdr3_aa: CASSHDLEREQYF
j_call: TRBJ2-1; v_call: TRBV3-1/TRBV3-2; cdr3_aa: CASSQDHGGNEQFF
j_call: TRBJ2-7; v_call: TRBV7-8; cdr3_aa: CASSLAVTSASYEQYF
j_call: TRBJ2-1; v_call: TRBV5-4; cdr3_aa: CASSLPGRNEQFF
j_call: TRBJ2-7; v_call: TRBV30; cdr3_aa: CAWSQGGIYEQYF
j_call: TRBJ1-6; v_call: TRBV27; cdr3_aa: CASSFRAGQSNSPLHF
j_call: TRBJ1-1; v_call: TRBV5-1; cdr3_aa: CASSWEGSTEAFF
j_call: TRBJ2-7; v_call: TRBV13; cdr3_aa: CASSSDGGAYEQYF
j_call: TRBJ2-1; v_call: TRBV24-1; cdr3_aa: CATSDVTGEPYNEQFF
j_call: TRBJ1-4; v_call: TRBV14; cdr3_aa: CASSRGTVHNEKLFF
j_call: TRBJ2-7; v_call: TRBV2; cdr3_aa: CASSVSGSSYEQYF
j_call: TRBJ2-2; v_call: TRBV10-3; cdr3_aa: CAISKGLGTGELFF
j_call: TRBJ1-1; v_call: TRBV12-3/TRBV12-4; cdr3_aa: CASTIGGAHGAFF
j_call: TRBJ2-2; v_call: TRBV3-1/TRBV3-2; cdr3_aa: CASSPGVDTGELFF
j_call: TRBJ2-3; v_call: TRBV6-2/TRBV6-3; cdr3_aa: CASSPRLDPSTDTQYF
j_call: TRBJ1-5; v_call: TRBV30; cdr3_aa: CAWSVPGLSNQPQHF